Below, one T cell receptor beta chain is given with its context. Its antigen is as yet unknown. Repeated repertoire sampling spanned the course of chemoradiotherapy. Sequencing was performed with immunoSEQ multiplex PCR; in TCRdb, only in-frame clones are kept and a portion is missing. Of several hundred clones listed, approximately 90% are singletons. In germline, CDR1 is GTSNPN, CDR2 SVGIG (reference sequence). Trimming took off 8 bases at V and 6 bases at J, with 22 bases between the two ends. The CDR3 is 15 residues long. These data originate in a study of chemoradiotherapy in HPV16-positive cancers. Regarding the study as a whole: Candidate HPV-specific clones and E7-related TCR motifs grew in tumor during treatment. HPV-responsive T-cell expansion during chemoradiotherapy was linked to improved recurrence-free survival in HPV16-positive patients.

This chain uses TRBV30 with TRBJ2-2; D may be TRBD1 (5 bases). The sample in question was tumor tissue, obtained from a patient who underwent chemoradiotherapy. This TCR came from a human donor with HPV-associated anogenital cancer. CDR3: CAQYAGPRASGELFF. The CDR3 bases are TGTGCCCAGTACGCCGGGCCCAGGGCGTCCGGGGAGCTGTTTTTT.